Detailed here is one TCR beta chain. The antigen this receptor binds is unknown. No qualities accompany the bases; no much larger clone lies one base away. The sample originates from a study of shared clonotypes between healthy human individuals (dated by TCRdb to about 2020). About the full investigation: A couple of women and a few men aged 18 to 49 years were included in the cohort. Libraries were prepared and TCR repertoires were sequenced by different laboratories using diverse techniques, in order to increase sequencing depth and limit assay-specific biases. Blood TCR repertoires of roughly five healthy adults were deeply sequenced to estimate repertoire size and the extent of clonotype sharing between individuals. Per donor, leukapheresis produced somewhere between about 0.94 and 9.5 billion PBMCs. For each donor, CD4 naive and CD4 memory were each given three plates, CD8 naive was given two plates, and CD8 memory was given one plate.

CDR1 is given as SGDLS and CDR2 as YYNGEE, both from the germline V gene. V and J lose 4 bases and 11 bases, and a span of 21 bases separates them. The CDR3 spans 15 residues, from the cysteine through the phenylalanine. The DNA shown is the 45-base CDR3, in frame from base 1. TCR CDR3 regions were amplified from genomic DNA by multiplex PCR using the deep immunoSEQ assay. Extracted genomic DNA from each cell subset was spread evenly across all wells of several immunoSEQ 96-well plates, with each plate serving as a replicate. For sorted subsets, roughly 190 ng of genomic DNA, equivalent to 25,000 to 35,000 T cell genomes, went into each replicate PCR. The purified libraries were quantified using a Qubit 3.0 fluorometer, sized with a Bioanalyzer 2100, and then quantified again using the KAPA Library Quantification kit. Every immunoSEQ 96-well plate was sequenced on a dedicated single-read 150-cycle Illumina NextSeq 550 flow cell. The original methods were these. Because only junctional sequences without quality scores were contained in the immunoSEQ output, filtering matching that applied to full-length reads could not be performed. Sequences were annotated with PyIR, a Python wrapper for IgBLAST v1.9, using IMGT germline references to assign V/J genes and CDR3. Reads with weak V/J assignments (E-value above 1e-6), missing CDR3, stop codons, out-of-frame junctions, or ambiguous translated residues were removed. V3J clonotypes were defined as sequences sharing an identical inferred V gene, J gene, and CDR3 amino acid sequence. The percentage overlap between two repertoires was calculated by dividing the number of shared unique clonotypes by the size of the smaller repertoire. Richness of each repertoire was evaluated using RTK rarefaction, the Chao1 estimator, and Recon v2.1 estimates of unobserved clonotypes. Generation probabilities for all TCRbeta clonotypes obtained by the gDNA method from a handful of donors were computed using OLGA. The source is immuneACCESS, and TCRdb retained only in-frame sequences with V and J called. Part of the clones is not carried over; for the studies checked, unresolved V genes explain less than half of this, and the remainder is unexplained. V, J and clone size were drawn from that table, and D and trimming were deduced from the DNA. Within this sample are some 1,100,000 clones, with roughly 74% of them counted one time only. Around 0.47% of the sample is held by the ten biggest clonotypes.

Overall study outcomes, separate from this receptor: Approximately 5% of naive CD4, roughly 3.5% of naive CD8, around 2.3% of memory CD4, and about 0.4% of memory CD8 clonotypes were shared across several donors. Estimated clonotype richness was generally larger for naive than for memory subsets. The small number of donors limited the genetic and exposure-history diversity represented. Higher generation probabilities were observed for clonotypes shared by all four sorted-subset donors than for non-shared clonotypes. Based on pairwise subsampling, the degree of clonotype sharing among donors was expected to be affected by sequencing depth. Incomplete sequencing was indicated by rarefaction of sorted-subset datasets, despite the large sequencing depth. Sampling was restricted to blood, and TCR repertoires in tissue are likely to differ from TCR repertoires in blood.

Donors were healthy HIV-negative adults with no recently reported acute infections or vaccinations. Only Caucasian adults living in Nashville, Tennessee, USA were represented among the donors. CD4+ T cells were enriched by magnetic negative selection; naive cells were then positively selected on CD45RA, and the negative fraction formed the memory subset. Blood was collected by leukapheresis, and PBMCs were isolated by Ficoll-Histopaque density gradient centrifugation and then cryopreserved in liquid nitrogen vapor phase. Analytical flow cytometry was used to check the purity and quantity of every magnetically sorted T cell population. Genomic DNA was isolated from each sorted fraction and quantified by UV absorbance on a Nanodrop 2000c.

Material: memory CD4+ T cells from PBMCs. Taken with the paper, the label for cell subset or site translates to: CD45RA-negative fraction. The receptor was isolated from a man aged 18 to 30 in good health. Some clones in this sample may be carry-over from other donors' samples. The chain employs TRBV9 and TRBJ1-4; a tentative D call is TRBD1 (5 bases match). CDR3 loop: CASSPTTGTHGKLFF. The DNA sequence reads TGTGCCAGCAGCCCGACCACCGGGACCCATGGGAAACTGTTTTTT.